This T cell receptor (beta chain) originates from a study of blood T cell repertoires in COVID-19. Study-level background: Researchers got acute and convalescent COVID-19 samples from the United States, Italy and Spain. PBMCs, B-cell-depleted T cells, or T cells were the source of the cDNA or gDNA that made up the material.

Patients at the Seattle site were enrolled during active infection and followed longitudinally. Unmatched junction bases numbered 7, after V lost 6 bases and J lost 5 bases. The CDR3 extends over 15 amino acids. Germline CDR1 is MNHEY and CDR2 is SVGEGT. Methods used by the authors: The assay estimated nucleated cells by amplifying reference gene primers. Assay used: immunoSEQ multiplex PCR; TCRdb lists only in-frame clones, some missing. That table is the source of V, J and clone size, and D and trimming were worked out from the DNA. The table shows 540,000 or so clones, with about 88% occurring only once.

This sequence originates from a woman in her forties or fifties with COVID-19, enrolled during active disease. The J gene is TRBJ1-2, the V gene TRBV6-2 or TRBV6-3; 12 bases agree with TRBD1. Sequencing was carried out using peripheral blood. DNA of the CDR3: TGTGCCAGCAGCACCGGGACAGGGGGCTTATATGGCTACACCTTC. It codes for CASSTGTGGLYGYTF.